Listed below are T cell receptor beta chains from one sample, sequenced in a study of blood T cells in healthy people across ages. Via MiXCR, TCRdb re-called the 5' RACE reads, giving one row per CDR3 protein. The sample carries around 1,900,000 distinct CDR3 sequences, about 39% recorded once. The source material was blood. The receptors originated from a human donor in good health. The conserved cysteine and the conserved F or W are not part of the CDR3 here. Some rows mark clone size as missing; the rest say once, few, many or name a class of expanded clone.

length: 14
V: TRBV7-9
size: -
CDR3: ASSLAEGGAGQPQH

length: 11
V: TRBV12-5
size: -
CDR3: ASGPGQDNEQF

length: 14
V: TRBV4-2
size: few
CDR3: ASSQDGQKAKNIQY

length: 13
V: TRBV6-5
size: -
CDR3: ASNTDRGVGDTQY

length: 11
V: TRBV7-2
size: -
CDR3: ASSFSSGTSSF

length: 13
V: TRBV6-5
size: few
CDR3: ASSGIGYGNQPQH

length: 13
V: TRBV25-1
size: once
CDR3: ASSDWTGGKYGYT

length: 12
V: TRBV7-9
size: few
CDR3: ASSPGTHSRGYT

length: 12
V: TRBV9
size: few
CDR3: ASSVDPGANEQF

length: 12
V: TRBV24-1
size: -
CDR3: ATSSDKYTDTQY

length: 11
V: TRBV12-3/TRBV12-4
size: once
CDR3: ATWEGSQETQY